This T cell receptor beta chain comes out of a study of identical twins (dated by TCRdb to between 2015 and 2016). At the level of the whole study: TCR alpha and beta repertoires from monozygotic twins, unrelated adults of various ages and cord blood were deep-sequenced to test whether fetal clonotypes persist. Replicate twin experiments were performed at different times using different library preparation protocols to rule out contamination.

The method behind the library was 5' RACE. Instrument used: Illumina HiSeq 2000. Template switching added a universal primer binding site, and the final cDNA carried a unique molecular identifier that allowed TCR cDNA molecules to be counted accurately. First-strand cDNA for TCR alpha and beta chains was synthesized from specific primers in the conserved constant-segment region. To control for contamination, every cDNA library was double barcoded, receiving both a SMART-Mk sample barcode and Illumina barcodes. Two successive PCR steps introduced TruSeq adapter sequences along with Illumina sample barcodes. The TCR alpha and beta cDNA libraries were sequenced on the Illumina HiSeq platform using custom primers. The authors' pipeline ran thus. Raw reads were processed with MiGEC to extract unique molecular identifiers, and MiXCR was used to determine CDR3 positions. Recombination models were inferred per individual with the repgenHMM and IGoR tools using an EM algorithm. The tcR package in R was used for shared clonotype analysis, with sharing normalized by the product of cloneset sizes. Out-of-frame nonproductive sequences were analyzed to study raw recombination free of thymic and clonal selection effects. TCRdb cleaned the public reads at Q25 with fastp, built clones with MiXCR and kept in-frame beta chains. CDR3 protein sequences are deduplicated, and each keeps its most common genes and DNA. For this entry, the V and J calls and clone size follow TCRdb and not the study's own pipeline. This sample lists about 900,000 distinct CDR3 sequences; 9% to 15% were detected once. The ten largest clones capture around 1.6% of the sample.

This clonotype occurred a few times. No cognate antigen has been identified for it. There are no base qualities to consult, and no much larger clone falls within one base. Study-wide conclusions, independent of this receptor: Invariant T cells such as MAIT and iNKT could partly confound zero-insertion analyses, though diverse VJ usage argued against this for most clonotypes. Fewer insertions were carried by abundant cord blood beta clonotypes, a similar but weaker trend appeared in young adult naive repertoires, and no such trend appeared in memory repertoires. Excess twin sharing in beta out-of-frame sequences was weaker because fewer shared sequences lowered the signal-to-noise ratio. Compared with coincidental sharing between unrelated individuals, out-of-frame TCR alpha sequences shared between twins showed an excess of sequences with low generation probability. Recombination models systematically underestimated out-of-frame TCR alpha sharing in monozygotic twins but agreed with sharing between unrelated individuals. Because the same donors could not be followed over many years, the conclusions relied on cross-sectional statistical analysis.

Only healthy Caucasian donors were included. The twin cohort consisted of three pairs of female monozygotic twins, all aged 18 to 29 years. RNA for TCR libraries was isolated from peripheral blood mononuclear cells. Here V drops 6 bases and J drops 4 bases, and the junction holds 13 bases not matched to any gene. From the cysteine up to the phenylalanine, the CDR3 has a length of 17 residues. Of all the DNA, just the CDR3 is kept, 51 bases in frame from base 1. The germline V gene (reference sequence) supplies CDR1 SEHNR and CDR2 FQNEAQ. The same sample was also studied in work on yellow fever vaccine responses in identical twins. The second study also describes: According to the authors, the vaccine-induced T cell response in identical twins seemed to be partly convergent and partly specific to each individual. The study precisely tracked vaccine-responding T cell clones in identical twins.

The rearrangement combines TRBV7-9 with TRBJ2-1; 9 bases in between match TRBD1. The material sequenced was PBMCs. This clonotype was obtained from a woman aged 18-29 years in good health. The sequenced DNA is TGTGCCAGCAGTTACATGACCGGGACAGGGCCGTACAATGAGCAGTTCTTC. It specifies CASSYMTGTGPYNEQFF.